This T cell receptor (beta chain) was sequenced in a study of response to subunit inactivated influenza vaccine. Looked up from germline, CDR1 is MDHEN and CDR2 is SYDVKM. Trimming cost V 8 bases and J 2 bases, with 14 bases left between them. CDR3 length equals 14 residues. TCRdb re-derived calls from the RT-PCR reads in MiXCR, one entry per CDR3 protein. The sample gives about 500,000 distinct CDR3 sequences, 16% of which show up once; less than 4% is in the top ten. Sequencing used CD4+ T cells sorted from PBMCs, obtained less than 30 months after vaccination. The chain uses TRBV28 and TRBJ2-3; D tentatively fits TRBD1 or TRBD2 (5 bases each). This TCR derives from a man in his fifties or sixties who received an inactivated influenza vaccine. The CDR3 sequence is CASRTRRSTDTQYF. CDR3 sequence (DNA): TGTGCCAGCCGGACACGGAGGTCCACAGATACGCAGTATTTT. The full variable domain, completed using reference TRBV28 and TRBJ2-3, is DVKVTQSSRYLVKRTGEKVFLECVQDMDHENMFWYRQDPGLGLRLIYFSYDVKMKEKGDIPEGYSVSREKKERFSLILESASTNQTSMYLCASRTRRSTDTQYFGPGTRLTVL.